Detailed here is one T cell receptor beta chain. No antigen is known for it. Vbeta (60) and Jbeta (13) primers were used in the PCR. Sequencing used immunoSEQ multiplex PCR; TCRdb keeps in-frame clones, though not all of them. The data hold 160,000 or so clones, with almost 80% observed a single time. These data are taken from a study of cytomegalovirus exposure and HLA in healthy donors. Study-wide points: Across donors, most TCRs were seen rarely, yet some public ones were widespread. TCR beta V- and J-gene trimming, according to a later analysis, was linked to a missense DCLRE1C variant.

Source material: PBMCs. The receptor was derived from a woman aged 45-60 years in good health and CMV-seronegative.

The CDR3 DNA reads TGTGCCAGCGTTACAAACGGGGCTGGGGCCAACGTCCTGACTTTC. Translation gives CASVTNGAGANVLTF. The rearrangement uses TRBV28 and TRBJ2-6; D might be TRBD2 (5 bases). The CDR3 sequence is 15 residues long. V was clipped by 8 bases and J by 2 bases, with 13 bases between them. CDR1 and CDR2 (germline): MDHEN, SYDVKM. Supplemented by reference TRBV28 and TRBJ2-6, the full variable domain reads DVKVTQSSRYLVKRTGEKVFLECVQDMDHENMFWYRQDPGLGLRLIYFSYDVKMKEKGDIPEGYSVSREKKERFSLILESASTNQTSMYLCASVTNGAGANVLTFGAGSRLTVL.